Listed below are T cell receptor beta chains from one sample, sequenced in a study of control samples from healthy donors and cancer patients. Sequencing was performed with immunoSEQ multiplex PCR; in TCRdb, only in-frame clones are kept and a portion is missing. Of 22,000 or so clones listed, around 90% were seen once; the top ten hold around 9%. Specimen: PBMCs. These receptors were collected from a woman aged 60 to 75 with head and neck cancer. Both conserved end residues are part of each CDR3. D genes are given only for firm matches. The size entry is marked missing in some rows and otherwise reads once, few, many or a size class.

CDR3,DNA,size,V,D,J
CASSTKPLGLASNEQFF,TGTGCCAGCAGTACAAAACCACTGGGACTAGCGAGCAATGAGCAGTTCTTC,.,TRBV7-9,TRBD2,TRBJ2-1
CASSLEVANTEAFF,TGTGCCAGCAGCTTGGAAGTGGCGAACACTGAAGCTTTCTTT,.,TRBV5-4,.,TRBJ1-1
CASSQVQGSTEAFF,TGTGCCAGCAGCCAAGTTCAGGGAAGCACTGAAGCTTTCTTT,.,TRBV3-1/TRBV3-2,.,TRBJ1-1
CASIGSNQPQHF,TGTGCCAGTATTGGCAGTAATCAGCCCCAGCATTTT,.,TRBV19,.,TRBJ1-5
CATSDSHHGPQNEKLFF,TGTGCCACCAGTGATTCCCACCATGGTCCGCAAAATGAAAAACTGTTTTTT,few,TRBV24-1,.,TRBJ1-4
CATSSRGGREAFF,TGTGCCACCAGCTCCCGGGGGGGACGTGAAGCTTTCTTT,.,TRBV15,.,TRBJ1-1
CASSGSQGARTGELFF,TGTGCCAGCAGCGGATCCCAGGGGGCGCGGACCGGGGAGCTGTTTTTT,.,TRBV9,TRBD1,TRBJ2-2
CASSLVQIRGNEQFF,TGCGCCAGCAGCTTGGTCCAGATCAGGGGCAATGAGCAGTTCTTC,once,TRBV5-1,.,TRBJ2-1
CASSWTSSYEQYF,TGTGCCAGCAGTTGGACTTCCTCCTACGAGCAGTACTTC,.,TRBV28,.,TRBJ2-7
CASSPRTGNEQYF,TGTGCCAGCAGCCCCCGGACAGGGAACGAGCAGTACTTC,.,TRBV5-5,TRBD1,TRBJ2-7
CASSPPGETQYF,TGTGCCAGCTCACCACCCGGGGAGACCCAGTACTTC,.,TRBV18,.,TRBJ2-5
CASSPRDSRLYGYTF,TGTGCCAGCTCGCCGAGGGACAGTCGCCTCTATGGCTACACCTTC,.,TRBV18,TRBD1,TRBJ1-2
CASSDIQREGRREQYF,TGTGCCAGCAGTGACATACAGCGGGAGGGCCGTCGTGAGCAGTACTTC,.,TRBV25-1,TRBD2,TRBJ2-7
CASSLNPRGQGAYEQYF,TGCGCCAGCAGCCTGAACCCGCGGGGACAGGGGGCCTACGAGCAGTACTTC,.,TRBV5-1,TRBD1,TRBJ2-7
CASSPTGEQNTIYF,TGTGCCAGCAGCCCGACAGGGGAGCAAAACACCATATATTTT,.,TRBV27,TRBD1,TRBJ1-3
CASSAKGSTEAFF,TGCGCCAGCAGTGCAAAGGGATCCACTGAAGCTTTCTTT,.,TRBV10-1,.,TRBJ1-1
CASSQASGRAGEQFF,TGTGCCAGCAGCCAAGCCAGCGGGAGGGCCGGAGAGCAGTTCTTC,.,TRBV3-1/TRBV3-2,TRBD2,TRBJ2-1
CASSSTGGQPQHF,TGTGCCAGCTCATCAACGGGTGGTCAGCCCCAGCATTTT,.,TRBV18,.,TRBJ1-5
CASSLDSTFGEQFF,TGTGCCAGCAGCTTAGACAGTACCTTTGGGGAGCAGTTCTTC,.,TRBV11-2,.,TRBJ2-1
CASSPPVGGLGEKLFF,TGTGCCAGCTCACCACCGGTGGGGGGGCTGGGTGAAAAACTGTTTTTT,.,TRBV18,.,TRBJ1-4
CATSDFRSGRAYNEQFF,TGTGCCACCAGTGATTTTAGAAGCGGGAGGGCCTACAATGAGCAGTTCTTC,.,TRBV24-1,TRBD2,TRBJ2-1
CASSLAGGVYEQYF,TGTGCCAGCAGTTTAGCGGGAGGGGTCTACGAGCAGTACTTC,.,TRBV28,TRBD2,TRBJ2-7
CASSPRPGHTDTQYF,TGTGCCAGCTCACCAAGACCGGGACACACAGATACGCAGTATTTT,.,TRBV18,.,TRBJ2-3
CASSQVRTSGRANEQFF,TGTGCCAGCAGCCAAGTTCGCACTAGCGGGAGGGCCAATGAGCAGTTCTTC,few,TRBV3-1/TRBV3-2,TRBD2,TRBJ2-1
CASSLIGQGARGYTF,TGTGCCAGCAGTTTAATCGGGCAGGGGGCGCGAGGCTACACCTTC,.,TRBV28,TRBD1,TRBJ1-2
CASSESWDGYTF,TGCGCCAGCAGTGAGTCTTGGGATGGCTACACCTTC,.,TRBV10-2,.,TRBJ1-2
CASSQHGDNSPLHF,TGTGCCAGCAGCCAACACGGGGATAATTCACCCCTCCACTTT,.,TRBV28,.,TRBJ1-6
CANSPGQGNYEQYF,TGTGCCAATTCGCCGGGACAGGGGAACTACGAGCAGTACTTC,.,TRBV10-3,TRBD1,TRBJ2-7
CATSRDTEKTQYF,TGTGCCACCAGCAGAGATACCGAAAAGACCCAGTACTTC,.,TRBV15,.,TRBJ2-5
CASSSGTGGNEQFF,TGTGCCAGCAGCTCCGGGACAGGGGGCAATGAGCAGTTCTTC,once,TRBV11-3,TRBD1,TRBJ2-1
CASRERETGEQFF,TGCGCCAGCAGAGAGCGGGAGACGGGTGAGCAGTTCTTC,.,TRBV10-1,TRBD2,TRBJ2-1
CAISFDRGQPQHF,TGTGCCATCAGTTTCGACAGGGGCCAGCCCCAGCATTTT,.,TRBV10-3,TRBD1,TRBJ1-5
CASSPLPGTEAFF,TGTGCCAGCAGCCCATTACCTGGTACTGAAGCTTTCTTT,.,TRBV7-3,.,TRBJ1-1
CASSIGLASEQYF,TGTGCCAGTAGTATAGGACTAGCAAGTGAGCAATACTTC,.,TRBV19,TRBD2,TRBJ2-7
CASSSGSWSYNEQFF,TGTGCCAGCAGTTCCGGGTCCTGGTCCTACAATGAGCAGTTCTTC,.,TRBV28,.,TRBJ2-1
CASSLGGVRETQYF,TGTGCCAGCAGCTTAGGAGGGGTTAGAGAGACCCAGTACTTC,few,TRBV7-8,.,TRBJ2-5
CASSSPGQGAGNQPQHF,TGTGCCAGCAGTTCACCGGGACAGGGGGCGGGAAATCAGCCCCAGCATTTT,.,TRBV28,TRBD1,TRBJ1-5
CASNQLAGETQYF,TGTGCCAGCAACCAACTAGCGGGAGAGACCCAGTACTTC,.,TRBV28,TRBD2,TRBJ2-5
CASGLARTGGSNEQFF,TGTGCTAGTGGTTTGGCTCGGACAGGGGGCTCGAATGAGCAGTTCTTC,.,TRBV12-5,TRBD1,TRBJ2-1
CSARTSDEQYF,TGCAGTGCCCGTACGTCAGACGAGCAGTACTTC,.,TRBV20-1,.,TRBJ2-7
CASRAAASSYNEQFF,TGTGCCAGTAGGGCGGCGGCAAGCTCCTACAATGAGCAGTTCTTC,.,TRBV19,.,TRBJ2-1
CASSIDSASTDTQYF,TGTGCCAGCAGCATAGACTCCGCTAGCACAGATACGCAGTATTTT,once,TRBV5-4,.,TRBJ2-3
CASSPRLAGWDNEQFF,TGTGCCAGCTCACCACGACTAGCGGGGTGGGACAATGAGCAGTTCTTC,.,TRBV18,TRBD2,TRBJ2-1
CASSVSGPSGNTIYF,TGTGCCAGCAGCGTATCAGGACCCTCTGGAAACACCATATATTTT,.,TRBV9,.,TRBJ1-3
CASSPTPFYEQYF,TGTGCCAGCAGCCCGACCCCATTCTACGAGCAGTACTTC,.,TRBV12-3/TRBV12-4,.,TRBJ2-7
CASTSGQSNTGELFF,TGTGCCAGCACCTCGGGACAGTCGAACACCGGGGAGCTGTTTTTT,.,TRBV9,TRBD1,TRBJ2-2
CASSVAPTGGREKLFF,TGTGCCAGCAGCGTAGCCCCGACAGGGGGCCGGGAAAAACTGTTTTTT,.,TRBV9,TRBD1,TRBJ1-4
CASSLGGLGYEQYF,TGTGCCAGCAGCTTAGGAGGTTTGGGGTACGAGCAGTACTTC,.,TRBV7-9,.,TRBJ2-7
CASSLVVGGETEAFF,TGCGCCAGCAGCTTGGTGGTCGGAGGGGAAACTGAAGCTTTCTTT,.,TRBV5-1,.,TRBJ1-1
CASSLSPQAGTRETQYF,TGTGCCAGCAGCCTAAGCCCCCAAGCCGGGACTAGAGAGACCCAGTACTTC,.,TRBV9,TRBD2,TRBJ2-5
CASSPGSNEAFF,TGTGCCAGCTCACCGGGATCGAATGAAGCTTTCTTT,.,TRBV18,.,TRBJ1-1
CASSTVGEQYF,TGTGCCAGCAGTACCGTTGGAGAGCAGTACTTC,.,TRBV2,.,TRBJ2-7
CATSSRQGAGELFF,TGTGCCACCAGCTCCCGACAGGGGGCCGGGGAGCTGTTTTTT,.,TRBV15,TRBD1,TRBJ2-2
CASSLADGDYGYTF,TGCGCCAGCAGCTTGGCGGACGGAGACTATGGCTACACCTTC,.,TRBV5-1,.,TRBJ1-2
CASSFDGRARDEQFF,TGTGCCAGCAGTTTCGACGGGAGGGCCAGGGATGAGCAGTTCTTC,few,TRBV27,TRBD2,TRBJ2-1